This T cell receptor beta chain was profiled in a study of OX40 agonist ivuxolimab in advanced cancers. Regarding the research as a whole: Ivuxolimab, which targeted the costimulatory receptor OX40 (CD134), was an agonistic, fully human IgG2 monoclonal antibody. The paper reports the monotherapy dose-escalation portion (N ≈ 52 patients) of the phase I ivuxolimab trial. Of the 50 or so patients in dose escalation, some 20 had hepatocellular carcinoma, some 15 had melanoma, 9 had renal cell carcinoma and 9 had head and neck cancer. Partial responses occurred in three dose-escalation patients: two with cutaneous melanoma and one with hepatocellular carcinoma. Intravenous ivuxolimab was administered to patients every 2 weeks at six dose levels: 0.01, 0.1, 0.3, 1.5, 3 and 10 mg/kg. The dose-escalation cohort was roughly 83% male with a mean age of about 60 years, ranging from about 20 to 80. Peripheral TCRbeta sequencing aimed to test whether ivuxolimab altered TCR sequence diversity and caused clonal T-cell expansion. Prior anti-PD-1, anti-PD-L1 or anti-CTLA-4 therapy was permitted, and checkpoint inhibitors had been received by around 39% of dose-escalation patients. The paper as a whole reports these results and caveats: Low levels of normalized T-cell clonal expansion were also seen in some nonresponding patients. The antigen specificity of the clonally expanded peripheral T cells was not determined. After ivuxolimab, CD8+ T cells had more expanded clones than CD4+ T cells on average. At doses of 0.1 to 3.0 mg/kg, clonal expansion of both CD4+ and CD8+ T cells in blood was seen between baseline and week 6. In the 0.1-3.0 mg/kg groups, partial responders were among the patients with the lowest normalized peripheral clonal expansion, particularly in CD8+ T cells.

For sequencing of the TCRbeta CDR3 region, genomic DNA was extracted from the sorted cells. The immunoSEQ Assay was used for sequencing of TCRbeta CDR3 regions. TCRdb re-hosts the immuneACCESS table, in-frame sequences only. Its copies lack some clones; in the studies checked, an unresolved V gene accounts for under half of them, and the cause for the rest is not known. The sample table holds approximately 87,000 clones, of which under 95% were seen once. The ten largest clonotypes hold around 3.5% of the sample. Cut back by 4 bases and 0 bases, the V and J ends lie 7 bases apart. From the cysteine through the phenylalanine, the CDR3 covers 14 amino acids. The retained sequence is limited to the CDR3, 42 bases, with the frame set at the first base. From the germline V gene, CDR1 is SNHLY and CDR2 is FYNNEI. Patients with a history of autoimmune disease or receiving systemic immunosuppression were excluded from the trial. Peripheral blood for TCR sequencing was collected from all dose cohorts at baseline, on cycle 4 day 1, and on cycle 7 day 1. The samples were drawn from a first-in-human, open-label, multicenter phase I dose-escalation trial of ivuxolimab. Adults with locally advanced or metastatic melanoma, renal cell carcinoma, hepatocellular carcinoma or head and neck squamous cell carcinoma were enrolled in the trial. Before TCR sequencing, CD4+ and CD8+ T cells were separately sorted from peripheral blood.

A note on this clone: Its antigen target is currently unknown. No clone much larger than this one lies a single base away; base qualities are absent.

The source material was CD4+ or CD8+ T cells sorted from blood, sampled in a trial of the OX40 agonist ivuxolimab. This chain is built from TRBV2 and TRBJ1-3; there is no confident call for the D gene. The TCR comes from an adult with an advanced solid tumor such as melanoma, head and neck, liver or kidney cancer. The CDR3 sequence is CASSGIRSGNTIYF. The nucleotide sequence reads TGTGCCAGCAGTGGGATACGCTCTGGAAACACCATATATTTT.